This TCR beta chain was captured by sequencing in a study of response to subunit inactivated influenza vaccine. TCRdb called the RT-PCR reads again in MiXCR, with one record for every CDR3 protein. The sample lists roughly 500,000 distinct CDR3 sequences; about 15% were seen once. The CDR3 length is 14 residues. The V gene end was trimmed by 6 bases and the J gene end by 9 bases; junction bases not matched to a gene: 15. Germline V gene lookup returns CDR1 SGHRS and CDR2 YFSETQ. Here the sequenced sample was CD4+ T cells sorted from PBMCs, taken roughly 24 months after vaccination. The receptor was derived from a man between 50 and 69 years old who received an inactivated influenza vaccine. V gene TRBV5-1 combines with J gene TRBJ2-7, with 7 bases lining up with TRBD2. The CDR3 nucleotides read TGCGCCAGCAATGACGGGACTATATCCCAGGGGCAGTACTTC. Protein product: CASNDGTISQGQYF.